The source of this T cell receptor (beta chain) is a study of metastatic and nonmetastatic thyroid tumors. As for the study in general: Comparative analysis of repertoires was undertaken across blood and tumor or nodule tissue obtained from malignant and benign thyroid patients. Study-level findings and limits: Significantly greater TCR beta diversity was reportedly found in malignant thyroid tumors than in benign nodules (in blood and tumor).

No patient received treatment before thyroid surgery. This clone was found many times. Its target is unknown. As originally analysed: The distant-metastasis classifier for papillary thyroid cancer was built from CDR3 differences across clinicopathological groups. TCRdb reanalyzed the PCR reads via MiXCR. The V and J calls here are based on TCRdb, not the publication. Seen here are about 93,000 clones, more than 9.5% observed once, and the top ten hold about 11%. The CDR3 length is 17 residues. V lost 3 bases and J lost 2, with 18 bases in between. Sequencing was carried out using blood. The J gene is TRBJ2-3, the V gene TRBV12-3 or TRBV12-4; the D call may be TRBD1 or TRBD2 (6 bases each). The receptor's source is a female donor with papillary thyroid cancer or a benign thyroid nodule (not recorded which). Some clones in this sample may be carry-over from other donors' samples. CDR3 residues: CASSFIMGGHNTDTQYF. The CDR3 DNA reads TGTGCCAGCAGTTTCATCATGGGGGGACACAACACAGATACGCAGTATTTT.